Shown below are 8 T cell receptor beta chains from a single sample sequenced in a study of T cell changes during pregnancy in multiple sclerosis. Sequenced by immunoSEQ multiplex PCR; TCRdb stores in-frame clones only, minus some. The repertoire holds about 110,000 clones, with roughly 92% as singletons. The input for sequencing was peripheral blood, taken in the third trimester of pregnancy. These receptors were collected from a female donor with multiple sclerosis, enrolled in a pregnancy study.

The chain couples TRBV28 to TRBJ1-1, with D possibly matching TRBD1 (6 bases). This CDR3 contains 15 residues. V was pared by 1 base and J by 2 bases, with 11 bases between. The germline V gene encodes CDR1 MDHEN and CDR2 SYDVKM. CDR3 nucleotide sequence: TGTGCCAGCAGTTTATTAGCAGGGGCAAACACTGAAGCTTTCTTT. Translating gives CASSLLAGANTEAFF.

V is TRBV5-1 and J is TRBJ2-7; 8 bases are a match to TRBD1. The germline V gene encodes CDR1 SGHRS and CDR2 YFSETQ. Unmatched junction bases numbered 6, after V lost 4 bases and J lost 0 bases. The CDR3 loop spans 15 amino acids. CDR3 loop: CASSTDRVSSYEQYF. The CDR3 nucleotides read TGCGCCAGCAGCACGGACAGGGTTAGCTCCTACGAGCAGTACTTC.

The CDR3 reads CSGDSYNEQFF. CDR3 nucleotide sequence: TGCAGCGGGGACAGTTACAATGAGCAGTTCTTC. The chain carries TRBV29-1 and TRBJ2-1; 7 bases align to TRBD1. This CDR3 has 11 amino acids. CDR1 is SQVTM, CDR2 ANQGSEA, per germline. Unmatched junction bases numbered 1, after V lost 7 bases and J lost 4 bases.

The genes are TRBV2 and TRBJ2-1; 10 nucleotides agree with TRBD2. V dropped 5 bases and J dropped 3; count of bases not matched to a gene: 10. In germline, CDR1 is SNHLY, CDR2 FYNNEI. CDR3 length: 17 amino acids. CDR3 nucleotide sequence: TGTGCCAGCAGTTACTCCCCTCTAGCGGGGGTCTACAATGAGCAGTTCTTC. It specifies CASSYSPLAGVYNEQFF.

The chain joins TRBV30 to TRBJ2-7; D not certain. There are 14 residues in the CDR3. Germline V lookup: CDR1 GTSNPN, CDR2 SVGIG (reference sequence). V lost 0 bases, J lost 0 bases, and 9 bases lay in between. Here the CDR3 DNA reads TGTGCCTGGAGTGTAAGGCAGGTCTCCTACGAGCAGTACTTC. This encodes CAWSVRQVSYEQYF.

CDR3 sequence reads: CASSALAPLAGGEDTQYF. The DNA for the CDR3 is TGTGCCAGCAGCGCCTTAGCCCCCCTAGCGGGAGGTGAGGATACGCAGTATTTT. The chain employs TRBV27 and TRBJ2-3; 11 nucleotides agree with TRBD2. Germline trimming cut 6 bases from V and 6 bases from J; bases unmatched to any gene: 17. This CDR3 spans 18 amino acids. Germline V gives CDR1 MNHEY, CDR2 SMNVEV (reference sequence).

V gene TRBV7-7 combines with J gene TRBJ2-2; the D is unclear. Germline CDR1 and CDR2: SSHAT and FNYEAQ (reference sequence). The CDR3 covers 13 residues. The germline V and J ends were trimmed by 1 base and 4 bases, with 4 bases remaining between them. The CDR3 sequence is CASSLGSTGELFF. Here the CDR3 DNA reads TGTGCCAGCAGCTTAGGGAGCACCGGGGAGCTGTTTTTT.

The chain employs TRBV27 and TRBJ2-7; 10 bases line up with TRBD2. Looked up from germline, CDR1 is MNHEY and CDR2 is SMNVEV (reference sequence). Trimming took 8 bases from V and 4 from J; bases not matched to a gene: 5. The CDR3 length is 13 residues. The CDR3 coding sequence is TGTGCCAGCGGAGGACTAGCGGAGTACGAGCAGTACTTC. It specifies CASGGLAEYEQYF.